Detailed here is one T cell receptor (beta chain). The target antigen is unknown. The CDR3 loop spans 14 amino acids. CDR1 is MDHEN and CDR2 is SYDVKM in the germline V gene. The V gene end was trimmed by 6 bases and the J gene end by 4 bases; junction bases not matched to a gene: 8. TCRdb used MiXCR to reprocess the RT-PCR reads, holding one entry per CDR3 protein. This sample has 700,000 to 900,000 distinct CDR3 sequences; 21% occur once, and the top ten carry roughly a tenth. The source of the sample is a study of response to subunit inactivated influenza vaccine. Study conclusions and caveats: A suggestion made by the authors is that each seasonal influenza vaccination recruits few new T cells.

Here the sequenced sample was PBMCs from blood, taken 4 to 6 days after vaccination. The origin of this receptor is a middle-aged man who received an inactivated influenza vaccine. This chain joins TRBV28 and TRBJ2-7; 8 bases fit TRBD1. As DNA, the CDR3 is TGTGCCAGCAGATCCCCAGGGGGCGCGTACGAGCAGTACTTC. Translation: CASRSPGGAYEQYF.